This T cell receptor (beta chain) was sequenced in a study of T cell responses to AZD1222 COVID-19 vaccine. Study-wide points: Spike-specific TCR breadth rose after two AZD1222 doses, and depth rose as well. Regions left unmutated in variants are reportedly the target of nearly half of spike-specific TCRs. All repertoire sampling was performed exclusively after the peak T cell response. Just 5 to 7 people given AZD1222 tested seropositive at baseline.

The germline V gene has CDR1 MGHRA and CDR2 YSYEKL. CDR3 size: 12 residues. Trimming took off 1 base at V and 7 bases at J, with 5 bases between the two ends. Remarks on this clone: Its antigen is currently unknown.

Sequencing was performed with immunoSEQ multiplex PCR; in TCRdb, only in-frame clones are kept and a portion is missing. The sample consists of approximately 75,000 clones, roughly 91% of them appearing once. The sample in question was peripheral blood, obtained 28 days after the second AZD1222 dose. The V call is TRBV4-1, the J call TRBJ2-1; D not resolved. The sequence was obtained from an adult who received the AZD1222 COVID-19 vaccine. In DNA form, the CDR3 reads TGCGCCAGCAGCCAAGGGGGAAATGAGCAGTTCTTC. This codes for CASSQGGNEQFF.